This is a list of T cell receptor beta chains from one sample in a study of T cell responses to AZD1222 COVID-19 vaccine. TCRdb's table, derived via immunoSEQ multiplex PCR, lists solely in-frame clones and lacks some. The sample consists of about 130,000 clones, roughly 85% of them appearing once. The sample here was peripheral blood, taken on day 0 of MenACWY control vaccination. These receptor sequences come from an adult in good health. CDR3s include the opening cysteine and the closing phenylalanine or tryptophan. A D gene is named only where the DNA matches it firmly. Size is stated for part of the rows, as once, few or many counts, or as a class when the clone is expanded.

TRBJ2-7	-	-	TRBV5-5	CASSLRDVTYEQYF	TGTGCCAGCAGCTTAAGGGACGTAACCTACGAGCAGTACTTC
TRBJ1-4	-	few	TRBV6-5	CASTSLGQRGEKLFF	TGTGCCAGCACCTCCCTTGGACAGAGGGGGGAAAAACTGTTTTTT
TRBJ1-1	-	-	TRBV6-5	CASSRDFLKNTEAFF	TGTGCCAGCAGTCGGGACTTTCTAAAGAACACTGAAGCTTTCTTT
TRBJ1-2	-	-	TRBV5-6	CASASQTGNYGYTF	TGTGCCAGCGCGTCGCAGACGGGGAACTATGGCTACACCTTC
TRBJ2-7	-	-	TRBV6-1	CASSEALLLYEQYF	TGTGCCAGCAGTGAAGCGCTCCTCCTCTACGAGCAGTACTTC
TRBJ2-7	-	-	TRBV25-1	CASSDLRQVHEEQYF	TGTGCCAGCAGTGACCTCAGACAGGTTCACGAAGAGCAGTACTTC
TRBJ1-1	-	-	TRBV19	CASSRNGLSEAFF	TGTGCCAGTAGTAGGAACGGGCTATCTGAAGCTTTCTTT
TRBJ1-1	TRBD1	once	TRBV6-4	CASSGTGGLNTEAFF	TGTGCCAGCAGTGGGACAGGGGGTTTGAACACTGAAGCTTTCTTT
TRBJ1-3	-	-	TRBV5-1	CASSLAQGSGNTIYF	TGCGCCAGCAGCTTGGCGCAGGGGTCGGGAAACACCATATATTTT
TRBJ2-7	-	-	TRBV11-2	CASSFGGTAYEQYF	TGTGCCAGCAGCTTCGGCGGGACCGCCTACGAGCAGTACTTC
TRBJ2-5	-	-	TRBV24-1	CATSERTGIQETQYF	TGTGCCACCAGCGAGAGGACGGGGATCCAAGAGACCCAGTACTTC
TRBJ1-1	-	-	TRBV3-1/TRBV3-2	CASSQRSGAEAFF	TGTGCCAGCAGCCAAAGGTCGGGGGCGGAAGCTTTCTTT
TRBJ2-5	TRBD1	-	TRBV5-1	CASSRSGTAEETQYF	TGCGCCAGCAGCCGATCCGGGACAGCGGAAGAGACCCAGTACTTC
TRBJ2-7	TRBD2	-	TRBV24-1	CATSDLAGGSYEQYF	TGTGCCACCAGTGATCTAGCGGGAGGGTCCTACGAGCAGTACTTC
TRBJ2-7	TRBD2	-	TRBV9	CASSVSGRESSYEQYF	TGTGCCAGCAGCGTCAGCGGGAGGGAAAGCTCCTACGAGCAGTACTTC
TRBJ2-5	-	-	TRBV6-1	CASSDRGLQETQYF	TGTGCCAGCAGTGACAGGGGCCTACAAGAGACCCAGTACTTC
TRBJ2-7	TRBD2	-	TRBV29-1	CSGKLAGDGEQYF	TGCAGCGGTAAACTAGCGGGAGACGGCGAGCAGTACTTC